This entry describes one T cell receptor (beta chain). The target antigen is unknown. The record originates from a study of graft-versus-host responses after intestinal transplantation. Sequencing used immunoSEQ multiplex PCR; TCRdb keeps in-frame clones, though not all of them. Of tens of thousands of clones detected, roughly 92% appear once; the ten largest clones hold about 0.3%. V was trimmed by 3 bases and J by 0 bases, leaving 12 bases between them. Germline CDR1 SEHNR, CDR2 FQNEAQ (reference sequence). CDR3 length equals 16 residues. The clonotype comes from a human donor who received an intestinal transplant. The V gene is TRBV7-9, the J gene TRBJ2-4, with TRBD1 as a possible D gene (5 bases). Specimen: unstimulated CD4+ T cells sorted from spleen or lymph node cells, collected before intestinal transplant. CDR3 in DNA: TGTGCCAGCAGCTTGTCGACAGACCTAGCCAAAAACATTCAGTACTTC. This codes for CASSLSTDLAKNIQYF.